This is a list of T cell receptor beta chains from one sample in a study of T-cell memory formation after mild COVID-19. TCRdb called the 5' RACE reads again in MiXCR, with one record for every CDR3 protein. The sample carries 240,000 or so distinct CDR3 sequences, 9.4% recorded once. Specimen: PBMCs or a T cell subset sorted from them (not recorded which). The source of these receptors is a man between 18 and 29 years old who had mild COVID-19 (a few samples of this study predate the infection). Cell type and time point are not known. Each CDR3 is given with its conserved first and last residue. Fields, in order: CDR3 length, J gene, V gene, CDR3 protein.

15 TRBJ2-3 TRBV12-3/TRBV12-4 CASAAGTGGEDTQYF
16 TRBJ2-3 TRBV4-2 CASSQDGASGADTQYF
16 TRBJ2-5 TRBV11-2 CASSLGVGRYQETQYF
14 TRBJ2-7 TRBV7-2 CASSPGATSYEQYF
12 TRBJ1-1 TRBV20-1 CSAKFRNTEAFF
15 TRBJ1-2 TRBV18 CASSPTGTDTYGYTF
15 TRBJ2-1 TRBV19 CASTHPGGSYNEQFF
16 TRBJ2-2 TRBV4-3 CASSQRDRGFIGELFF
13 TRBJ2-3 TRBV29-1 CSVGDTFTDTQYF
15 TRBJ1-1 TRBV2 CASRQLQGANTEAFF
14 TRBJ2-2 TRBV7-2 CASSLLSRTGELFF
14 TRBJ2-3 TRBV24-1 CATASGTVVDTQYF
12 TRBJ2-3 TRBV7-3 CASSSGLDTQYF
12 TRBJ2-1 TRBV21-1 CASSSPRNEQFF